This TCR beta chain emerged from a study of blood T cell repertoires in COVID-19. Seattle patients were enrolled during active infection and followed longitudinally. This CDR3 comprises 14 residues. The V and J ends lost 5 bases and 7 bases respectively, with 15 bases between them. Germline V gene sequence: CDR1 MNHEY, CDR2 SVGEGT. Only in-frame clones appear in the TCRdb table, and some are missing; sequencing was by immunoSEQ multiplex PCR. Of approximately 150,000 clones in the sample, about 85% were seen once. This sequence was found in a woman aged 45-60 years with COVID-19, enrolled during active disease. The sequencing sample was made of peripheral blood. The chain joins TRBV6-2 or TRBV6-3 to TRBJ2-1; TRBD1 might be the D (5 bases). CDR3: CASSQFTGNNEQFF. The CDR3 nucleotides read TGTGCCAGCAGTCAATTCACAGGTAATAATGAGCAGTTCTTC.